Sequencing of this TCR beta chain was carried out in a study of control samples from healthy donors and cancer patients (dated by TCRdb to about 2020). With respect to this clone: What antigen it recognizes has not been identified. Base quality data are lacking; no much larger clone is found one base away.

Library prep was done by the immunoSEQ multiplex PCR assay. TCRdb retrieved this table from immuneACCESS and kept in-frame rearrangements only. Not all clones are present; in checked studies, unresolved V genes account for under half, and no reason is known for the remainder. The sample data list 100,000 to 150,000 clones, and around 90% of these were observed just once. 2% to 3% of the sample goes to the ten largest clones. The source material was blood. This TCR was recovered from a man aged 40-49 years in good health.

The nucleotide sequence is TGTGCCAGCAGCAAGGGACTAGCGCACCACGAGCAGTACTTC. Its coded protein is CASSKGLAHHEQYF. The chain is encoded by TRBV7-6 joined to TRBJ2-7, and 10 junction bases match TRBD2. The CDR3 has 14 amino acids, counting the end cysteine and phenylalanine. This entry keeps only the CDR3 DNA: 42 bases, framed from base 1. CDR1 and CDR2, per the germline V gene, are SGHVS and FNYEAQ. The junction shows trimming of 5 bases on V and 5 bases on J, and the gene matches do not reach 6 bases of it.